These 17 T cell receptor beta chains were all obtained from the same sample, sequenced in a study of siplizumab effects on memory and regulatory T cells. Profiled with immunoSEQ multiplex PCR; TCRdb holds only in-frame clones, not every one. The top ten hold about 0.095% of the sample, which has more than 60,000 clones, nearly 98% seen once. Material: naive CD8+ T cells sorted from blood. The receptors here all came from a human donor in good health.

This chain links TRBV13 with TRBJ1-2; D is unresolved. Germline loops: CDR1 PRHDT, CDR2 FYEKMQ (reference sequence). V was clipped by 4 bases and J by 4 bases, with 7 bases between them. The CDR3 length is 12 residues. The CDR3 nucleotides read TGTGCCAGCAGCTCGCCCACCTATGGCTACACCTTC. Amino acid sequence: CASSSPTYGYTF.

This chain connects TRBV4-1 to TRBJ1-1; tentatively, D is TRBD1 (6 bases). Germline V lookup: CDR1 MGHRA, CDR2 YSYEKL. The CDR3 has 13 amino acids. Trimming shortened V by 5 bases and J by 5 bases, and 12 bases separated the two germline ends. CDR3 nucleotide sequence: TGCGCCAGCAGCTCCGTTCAGGGGACTGAAGCTTTCTTT. Protein product: CASSSVQGTEAFF.

The chain couples TRBV27 to TRBJ1-2; 10 nucleotides align to TRBD1. The CDR3 contains 13 residues. Trimming took 2 bases from V and 7 from J; bases not matched to a gene: 1. The germline gives CDR1 MNHEY, CDR2 SMNVEV (reference sequence). The CDR3: CASSLGTGVGYTF. The CDR3 DNA is TGTGCCAGCAGTTTAGGGACAGGGGTTGGCTACACCTTC.

The J gene is TRBJ2-3, the V gene TRBV4-1; D unresolved. This CDR3 has 14 amino acids. Between the trimmed V and J ends, which lost 1 base and 4 bases, there was a span of 9 bases. Germline CDR1 reads MGHRA; CDR2 reads YSYEKL. The CDR3 DNA follows: TGCGCCAGCAGCCAAGGGCGCCAAGCAGATACGCAGTATTTT. Translation: CASSQGRQADTQYF.

This clone has only one observation. The gene calls are TRBV4-1 and TRBJ2-2, with D perhaps matching TRBD2 (6 bases). The CDR3 is 15 residues long. Trimming took 4 bases from V and 8 from J, leaving 17 bases between them. Germline V gene lookup returns CDR1 MGHRA and CDR2 YSYEKL. This CDR3 is CASSRFLGGEGELFF. CDR3 DNA sequence: TGCGCCAGCAGCCGATTCCTAGGCGGGGAGGGGGAGCTGTTTTTT.

The V and J genes are TRBV4-1 and TRBJ2-7; TRBD1 aligns across 11 bases. Per the germline V gene, CDR1 is MGHRA and CDR2 is YSYEKL. This CDR3 has 15 residues. The ends lost 1 base at V and 3 bases at J; junction bases unmatched: 2. The CDR3 reads CASSQGTGGGYEQYF. DNA for the CDR3: TGCGCCAGCAGCCAAGGGACAGGGGGCGGCTACGAGCAGTACTTC.

In this sample, this clone turned up once. V gene TRBV5-1 combines with J gene TRBJ2-7; 15 bases map to TRBD2. The germline V gene has CDR1 SGHRS and CDR2 YFSETQ. The CDR3 runs 18 residues. V lost 4 bases, J lost 6 bases, and 14 bases stayed unmatched. The DNA for the CDR3 is TGCGCCAGCAGCCCAATCGACGGACTAGCGGGGGGGCGTCTCGAGCAGTACTTC. It translates to CASSPIDGLAGGRLEQYF.

In this sample, this clone turned up once. V gene TRBV9 combines with J gene TRBJ2-2, with unresolved D. The germline V and J ends were trimmed by 0 bases and 7 bases, with 10 bases remaining between them. The length of the CDR3 is 14 residues. The germline gives CDR1 SGDLS, CDR2 YYNGEE. CDR3 nucleotide sequence: TGTGCCAGCAGCGTAGACGGCTACCTCGGGGAGCTGTTTTTT. Residues: CASSVDGYLGELFF.

The chain uses TRBV7-9 and TRBJ2-1, with no clear D. The ends were cut back, 2 bases at V and 6 bases at J, with 23 bases in the middle. CDR1 and CDR2 from the germline V gene are SEHNR and FQNEAQ (reference sequence). This CDR3 has 18 residues. The CDR3 spells CASSLYSGGDTETNEQFF. The CDR3 coding sequence is TGTGCCAGCAGCTTATATTCCGGCGGAGATACGGAAACCAATGAGCAGTTCTTC.

V is TRBV4-1 and J is TRBJ2-4; maybe TRBD1 (7 bases). CDR3 length equals 17 residues. Germline V lookup: CDR1 MGHRA, CDR2 YSYEKL. V was pared by 2 bases and J by 0 bases, with 14 bases between. The CDR3 DNA is TGCGCCAGCAGCCAACCAAGACAGGGACTAGCCAAAAACATTCAGTACTTC. The encoded protein is CASSQPRQGLAKNIQYF.

The chain combines TRBV4-3 with TRBJ2-2; 7 bases align to TRBD2. V was pared by 0 bases and J by 6 bases, with 10 bases of the junction left unmatched. Germline V gene sequence: CDR1 LGHNA, CDR2 YSLEER. This CDR3 is built from 17 residues. CDR3: CASSQDSGQGLSGELFF. CDR3 nucleotides: TGCGCCAGCAGCCAAGATAGCGGGCAGGGTCTGTCCGGGGAGCTGTTTTTT.

The rearrangement links TRBV5-6 to TRBJ2-7; TRBD1 matches 7 bases. CDR3 size: 12 residues. The V and J ends lost 4 bases and 6 bases, in that order; junction bases with no gene match: 4. Germline values: CDR1 SGHDT, CDR2 YYEEEE. The CDR3 coding sequence is TGTGCCAGCAGCCTACAGGGGTTCGAGCAGTACTTC. The encoded protein is CASSLQGFEQYF.

V gene TRBV19 combines with J gene TRBJ2-3; TRBD1 might be the D (6 bases). From germline, CDR1 is LNHDA and CDR2 SQIVND (reference sequence). This CDR3 comprises 16 residues. Trimming took off 3 bases at V and 1 base at J, with 14 bases between the two ends. The chain's CDR3 is CASSIAGARGTDTQYF. CDR3 in DNA: TGTGCCAGTAGTATCGCAGGGGCGCGAGGCACAGATACGCAGTATTTT.

The chain links TRBV15 to TRBJ1-3, with a possible D match to TRBD1 (6 bases). This CDR3 comprises 16 residues. V was pared by 2 bases and J by 7 bases, with 18 bases between. Germline V lookup: CDR1 LNHNV, CDR2 YYDKDF (reference sequence). CDR3 loop: CATSRPEGGRSNTIYF. Written as DNA, the CDR3 is TGTGCCACCAGCAGACCTGAGGGGGGCAGGAGTAACACCATATATTTT.

The chain uses TRBV9 and TRBJ2-3; 9 positions agree with TRBD2. The ends lost 0 bases at V and 4 bases at J; junction bases unmatched: 3. The germline gives CDR1 SGDLS, CDR2 YYNGEE. The CDR3 has 15 amino acids. The CDR3 DNA is TGTGCCAGCAGCGTAGGCGGGGGGGCCGCAGATACGCAGTATTTT. Its protein product is CASSVGGGAADTQYF.

The rearrangement uses TRBV2 and TRBJ1-1, with D tentatively TRBD1 (6 bases). The CDR3 covers 11 residues. V lost 5 bases and J 7 bases, leaving 8 bases between the germline ends. The germline V gene has CDR1 SNHLY and CDR2 FYNNEI. The CDR3 here is CASSSTGEAFF. For the CDR3, the DNA is TGTGCCAGCAGTTCGACAGGTGAAGCTTTCTTT.

This clone was recorded once. This chain links TRBV5-5 with TRBJ1-1; 8 bases are shared with TRBD1. CDR3 length: 16 amino acids. The V gene's germline CDR1 is SGHKS and CDR2 YYEKEE (reference sequence). The J segment lost 5 bases and the V segment lost 2 bases, leaving 11 bases of the junction unmatched. CDR3 in amino acids: CASSFLADRVGTEAFF. In DNA form, the CDR3 reads TGTGCCAGCAGCTTCTTGGCGGACAGGGTCGGAACTGAAGCTTTCTTT.